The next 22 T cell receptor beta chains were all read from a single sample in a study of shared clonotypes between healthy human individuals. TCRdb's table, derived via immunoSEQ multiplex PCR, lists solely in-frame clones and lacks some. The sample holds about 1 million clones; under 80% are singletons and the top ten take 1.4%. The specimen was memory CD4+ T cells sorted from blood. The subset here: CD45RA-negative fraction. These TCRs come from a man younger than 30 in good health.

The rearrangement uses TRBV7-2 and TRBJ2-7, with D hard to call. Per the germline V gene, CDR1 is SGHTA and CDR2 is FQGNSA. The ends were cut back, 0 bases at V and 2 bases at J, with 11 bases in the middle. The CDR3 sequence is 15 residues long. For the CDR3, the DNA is TGTGCCAGCAGCTTAGCGCCGAACCCAGCCTACGAGCAGTACTTC. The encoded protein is CASSLAPNPAYEQYF.

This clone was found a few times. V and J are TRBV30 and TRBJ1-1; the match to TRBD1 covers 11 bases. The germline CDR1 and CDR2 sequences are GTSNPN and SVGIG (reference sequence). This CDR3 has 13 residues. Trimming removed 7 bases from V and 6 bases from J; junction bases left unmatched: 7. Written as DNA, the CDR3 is TGTGCCTTTGCCCGGGGACAGGGGGCTGAAGCTTTCTTT. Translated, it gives CAFARGQGAEAFF.

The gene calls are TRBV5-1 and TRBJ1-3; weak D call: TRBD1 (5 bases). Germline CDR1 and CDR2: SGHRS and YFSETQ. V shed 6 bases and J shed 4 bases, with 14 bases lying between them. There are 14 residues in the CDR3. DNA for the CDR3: TGCGCCAGCACCCGGGACCCCGCGGGAAACACCATATATTTT. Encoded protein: CASTRDPAGNTIYF.

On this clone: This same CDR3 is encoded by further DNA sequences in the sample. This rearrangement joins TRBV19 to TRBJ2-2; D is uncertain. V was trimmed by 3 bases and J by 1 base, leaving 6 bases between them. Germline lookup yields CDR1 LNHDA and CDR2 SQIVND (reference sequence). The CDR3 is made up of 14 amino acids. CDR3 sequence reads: CASSMGRNTGELFF. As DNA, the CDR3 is TGTGCCAGTAGTATGGGAAGGAACACCGGGGAGCTGTTTTTT. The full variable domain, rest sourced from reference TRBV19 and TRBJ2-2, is DGGITQSPKYLFRKEGQNVTLSCEQNLNHDAMYWYRQDPGQGLRLIYYSQIVNDFQKGDIAEGYSVSREKKESFPLTVTSAQKNPTAFYLCASSMGRNTGELFFGEGSRLTVL.

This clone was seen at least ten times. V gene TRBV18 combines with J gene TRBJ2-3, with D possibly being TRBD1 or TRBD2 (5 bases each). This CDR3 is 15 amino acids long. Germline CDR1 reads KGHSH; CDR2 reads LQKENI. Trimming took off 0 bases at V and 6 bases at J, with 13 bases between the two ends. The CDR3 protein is CASSPPKGSGDTQYF. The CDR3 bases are TGTGCCAGCTCACCACCGAAGGGGAGTGGGGATACGCAGTATTTT.

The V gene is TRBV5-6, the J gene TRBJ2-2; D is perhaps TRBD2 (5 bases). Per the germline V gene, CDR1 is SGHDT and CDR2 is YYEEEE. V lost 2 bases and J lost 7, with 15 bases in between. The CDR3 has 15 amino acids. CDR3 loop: CASSFGVRTSGELFF. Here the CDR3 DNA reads TGTGCCAGCAGCTTCGGGGTCCGAACTAGCGGGGAGCTGTTTTTT.

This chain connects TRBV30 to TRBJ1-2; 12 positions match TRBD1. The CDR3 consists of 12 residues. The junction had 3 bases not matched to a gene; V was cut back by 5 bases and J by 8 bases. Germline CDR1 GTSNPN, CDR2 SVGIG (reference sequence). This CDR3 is CAWGTGGRGYTF. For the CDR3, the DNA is TGTGCCTGGGGGACAGGGGGCAGGGGCTACACCTTC. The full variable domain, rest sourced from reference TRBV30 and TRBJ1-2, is SQTIHQWPATLVQPVGSPLSLECTVEGTSNPNLYWYRQAAGRGLQLLFYSVGIGQISSEVPQNLSASRPQDRQFILSSKKLLLSDSGFYLCAWGTGGRGYTFGSGTRLTVV.

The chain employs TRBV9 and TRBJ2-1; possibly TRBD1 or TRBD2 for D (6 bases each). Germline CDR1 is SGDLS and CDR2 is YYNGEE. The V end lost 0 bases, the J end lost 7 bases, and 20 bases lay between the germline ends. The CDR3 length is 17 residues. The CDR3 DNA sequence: TGTGCCAGCAGCGTAGAGATCCGGATACGGGGGCGGAATGAGCAGTTCTTC. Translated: CASSVEIRIRGRNEQFF. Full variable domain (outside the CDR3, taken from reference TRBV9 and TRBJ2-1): DSGVTQTPKHLITATGQRVTLRCSPRSGDLSVYWYQQSLDQGLQFLIQYYNGEERAKGNILERFSAQQFPDLHSELNLSSLELGDSALYFCASSVEIRIRGRNEQFFGPGTRLTVL.

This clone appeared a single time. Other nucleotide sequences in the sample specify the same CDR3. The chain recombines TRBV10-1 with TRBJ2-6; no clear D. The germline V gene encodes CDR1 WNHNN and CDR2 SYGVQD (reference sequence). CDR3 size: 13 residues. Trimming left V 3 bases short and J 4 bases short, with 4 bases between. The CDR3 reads CASSDSGANVLTF. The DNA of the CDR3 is TGCGCCAGCAGTGACTCGGGGGCCAACGTCCTGACTTTC.

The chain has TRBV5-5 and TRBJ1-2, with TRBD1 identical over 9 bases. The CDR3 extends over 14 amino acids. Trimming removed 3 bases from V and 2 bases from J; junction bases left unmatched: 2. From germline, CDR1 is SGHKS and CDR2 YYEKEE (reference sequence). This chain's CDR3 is CASSSGTGNYGYTF. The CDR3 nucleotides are TGTGCCAGCAGCTCGGGGACAGGGAACTATGGCTACACCTTC.

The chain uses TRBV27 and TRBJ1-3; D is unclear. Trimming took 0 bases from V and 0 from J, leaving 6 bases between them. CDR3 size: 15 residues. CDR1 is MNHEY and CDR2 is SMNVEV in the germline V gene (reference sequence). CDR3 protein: CASSLSGFSGNTIYF. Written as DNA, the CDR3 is TGTGCCAGCAGTTTATCCGGGTTCTCTGGAAACACCATATATTTT.

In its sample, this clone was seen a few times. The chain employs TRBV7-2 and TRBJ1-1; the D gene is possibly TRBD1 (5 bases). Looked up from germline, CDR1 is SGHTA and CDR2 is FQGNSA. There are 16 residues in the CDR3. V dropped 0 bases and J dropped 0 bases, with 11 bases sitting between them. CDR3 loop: CASSLAGALVNTEAFF. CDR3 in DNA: TGTGCCAGCAGCTTAGCAGGGGCACTGGTGAACACTGAAGCTTTCTTT.

The CDR3 sequence is CASSSGQREGSDTQYF. The CDR3 DNA follows: TGTGCCAGCAGCTCCGGCCAGCGGGAGGGTTCAGATACGCAGTATTTT. J is TRBJ2-3 and V is TRBV7-2; 10 nucleotides match TRBD2. The CDR3 contains 16 residues. The junction had 8 bases not matched to a gene; V was cut back by 4 bases and J by 4 bases. CDR1 and CDR2 from the germline V gene are SGHTA and FQGNSA. Variable domain in full (rest from reference TRBV7-2 and TRBJ2-3): GAGVSQSPSNKVTEKGKDVELRCDPISGHTALYWYRQSLGQGLEFLIYFQGNSAPDKSGLPSDRFSAERTGGSVSTLTIQRTQQEDSAVYLCASSSGQREGSDTQYFGPGTRLTVL.

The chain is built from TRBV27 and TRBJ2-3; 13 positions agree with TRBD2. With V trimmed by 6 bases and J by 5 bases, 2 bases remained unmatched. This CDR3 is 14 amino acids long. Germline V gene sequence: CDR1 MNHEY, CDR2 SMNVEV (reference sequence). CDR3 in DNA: TGTGCCAGCAGCCGACTAGCGGGAGGAGATACGCAGTATTTT. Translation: CASSRLAGGDTQYF.

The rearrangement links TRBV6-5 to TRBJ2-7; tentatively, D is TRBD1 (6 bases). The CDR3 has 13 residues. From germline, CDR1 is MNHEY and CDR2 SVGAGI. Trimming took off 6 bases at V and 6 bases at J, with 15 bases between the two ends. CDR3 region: CASRGQGTGEQYF. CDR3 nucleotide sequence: TGTGCCAGCAGAGGGCAGGGGACGGGCGAGCAGTACTTC.

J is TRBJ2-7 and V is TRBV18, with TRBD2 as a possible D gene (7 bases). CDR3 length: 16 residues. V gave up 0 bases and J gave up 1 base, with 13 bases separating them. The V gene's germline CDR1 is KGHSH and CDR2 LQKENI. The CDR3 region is CASSPPGGAASYEQYF. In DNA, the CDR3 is TGTGCCAGCTCACCACCGGGGGGGGCCGCATCCTACGAGCAGTACTTC.

In DNA, the CDR3 is TGTGCCAGCAGCTTGGACCGACAGGGCGAGCAGTACTTC. Its translation: CASSLDRQGEQYF. The chain couples TRBV5-4 to TRBJ2-7; 7 nucleotides line up with TRBD1. Per the germline V gene, CDR1 is SGHNT and CDR2 is YYREEE (reference sequence). V lost 0 bases to trimming and J lost 6 bases; unmatched junction nucleotides: 3. The CDR3 is 13 residues long.

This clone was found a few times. The CDR3 protein is CASTRQVMTEAFF. The CDR3 DNA reads as TGTGCCAGTACTCGACAGGTTATGACTGAAGCTTTCTTT. The chain carries TRBV5-6 and TRBJ1-1; D may be TRBD1 (6 bases). Germline-derived CDR1 and CDR2 are SGHDT and YYEEEE. V was clipped by 8 bases and J by 5 bases, with 16 bases between them. There are 13 residues in the CDR3.

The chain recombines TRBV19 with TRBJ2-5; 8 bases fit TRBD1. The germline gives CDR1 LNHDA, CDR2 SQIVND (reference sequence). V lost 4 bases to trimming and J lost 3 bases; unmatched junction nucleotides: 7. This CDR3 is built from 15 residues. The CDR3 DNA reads TGTGCCAGTAGTACAGGGACAGGTAAAAAAGAGACCCAGTACTTC. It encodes CASSTGTGKKETQYF.

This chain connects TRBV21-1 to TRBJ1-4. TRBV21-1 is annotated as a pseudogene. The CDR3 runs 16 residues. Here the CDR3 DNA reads TGTGCCAGCAGCATTCTGGAGAGGTCCCGACGTGAAAAACTGTTTTTT. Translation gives CASSILERSRREKLFF.

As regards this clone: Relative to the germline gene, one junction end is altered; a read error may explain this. CDR3 sequence: CASSRTAGVETQYF. Written as DNA, the CDR3 is TGTGCTAGCAGCCGAACTGCGGGGGTAGAGACCCAGTACTTC. The V gene is TRBV7-7, the J gene TRBJ2-5; TRBD2 matches 7 bases. CDR1 and CDR2 from the germline V gene are SSHAT and FNYEAQ (reference sequence). The CDR3 is made up of 14 amino acids.

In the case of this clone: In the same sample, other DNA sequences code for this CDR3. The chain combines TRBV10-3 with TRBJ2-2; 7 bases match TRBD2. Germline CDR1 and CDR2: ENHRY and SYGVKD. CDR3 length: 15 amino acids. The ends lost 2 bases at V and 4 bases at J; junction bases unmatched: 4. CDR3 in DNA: TGTGCCATCAGTGAGGGCGGGAGCGGCACCGGGGAGCTGTTTTTT. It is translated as CAISEGGSGTGELFF.